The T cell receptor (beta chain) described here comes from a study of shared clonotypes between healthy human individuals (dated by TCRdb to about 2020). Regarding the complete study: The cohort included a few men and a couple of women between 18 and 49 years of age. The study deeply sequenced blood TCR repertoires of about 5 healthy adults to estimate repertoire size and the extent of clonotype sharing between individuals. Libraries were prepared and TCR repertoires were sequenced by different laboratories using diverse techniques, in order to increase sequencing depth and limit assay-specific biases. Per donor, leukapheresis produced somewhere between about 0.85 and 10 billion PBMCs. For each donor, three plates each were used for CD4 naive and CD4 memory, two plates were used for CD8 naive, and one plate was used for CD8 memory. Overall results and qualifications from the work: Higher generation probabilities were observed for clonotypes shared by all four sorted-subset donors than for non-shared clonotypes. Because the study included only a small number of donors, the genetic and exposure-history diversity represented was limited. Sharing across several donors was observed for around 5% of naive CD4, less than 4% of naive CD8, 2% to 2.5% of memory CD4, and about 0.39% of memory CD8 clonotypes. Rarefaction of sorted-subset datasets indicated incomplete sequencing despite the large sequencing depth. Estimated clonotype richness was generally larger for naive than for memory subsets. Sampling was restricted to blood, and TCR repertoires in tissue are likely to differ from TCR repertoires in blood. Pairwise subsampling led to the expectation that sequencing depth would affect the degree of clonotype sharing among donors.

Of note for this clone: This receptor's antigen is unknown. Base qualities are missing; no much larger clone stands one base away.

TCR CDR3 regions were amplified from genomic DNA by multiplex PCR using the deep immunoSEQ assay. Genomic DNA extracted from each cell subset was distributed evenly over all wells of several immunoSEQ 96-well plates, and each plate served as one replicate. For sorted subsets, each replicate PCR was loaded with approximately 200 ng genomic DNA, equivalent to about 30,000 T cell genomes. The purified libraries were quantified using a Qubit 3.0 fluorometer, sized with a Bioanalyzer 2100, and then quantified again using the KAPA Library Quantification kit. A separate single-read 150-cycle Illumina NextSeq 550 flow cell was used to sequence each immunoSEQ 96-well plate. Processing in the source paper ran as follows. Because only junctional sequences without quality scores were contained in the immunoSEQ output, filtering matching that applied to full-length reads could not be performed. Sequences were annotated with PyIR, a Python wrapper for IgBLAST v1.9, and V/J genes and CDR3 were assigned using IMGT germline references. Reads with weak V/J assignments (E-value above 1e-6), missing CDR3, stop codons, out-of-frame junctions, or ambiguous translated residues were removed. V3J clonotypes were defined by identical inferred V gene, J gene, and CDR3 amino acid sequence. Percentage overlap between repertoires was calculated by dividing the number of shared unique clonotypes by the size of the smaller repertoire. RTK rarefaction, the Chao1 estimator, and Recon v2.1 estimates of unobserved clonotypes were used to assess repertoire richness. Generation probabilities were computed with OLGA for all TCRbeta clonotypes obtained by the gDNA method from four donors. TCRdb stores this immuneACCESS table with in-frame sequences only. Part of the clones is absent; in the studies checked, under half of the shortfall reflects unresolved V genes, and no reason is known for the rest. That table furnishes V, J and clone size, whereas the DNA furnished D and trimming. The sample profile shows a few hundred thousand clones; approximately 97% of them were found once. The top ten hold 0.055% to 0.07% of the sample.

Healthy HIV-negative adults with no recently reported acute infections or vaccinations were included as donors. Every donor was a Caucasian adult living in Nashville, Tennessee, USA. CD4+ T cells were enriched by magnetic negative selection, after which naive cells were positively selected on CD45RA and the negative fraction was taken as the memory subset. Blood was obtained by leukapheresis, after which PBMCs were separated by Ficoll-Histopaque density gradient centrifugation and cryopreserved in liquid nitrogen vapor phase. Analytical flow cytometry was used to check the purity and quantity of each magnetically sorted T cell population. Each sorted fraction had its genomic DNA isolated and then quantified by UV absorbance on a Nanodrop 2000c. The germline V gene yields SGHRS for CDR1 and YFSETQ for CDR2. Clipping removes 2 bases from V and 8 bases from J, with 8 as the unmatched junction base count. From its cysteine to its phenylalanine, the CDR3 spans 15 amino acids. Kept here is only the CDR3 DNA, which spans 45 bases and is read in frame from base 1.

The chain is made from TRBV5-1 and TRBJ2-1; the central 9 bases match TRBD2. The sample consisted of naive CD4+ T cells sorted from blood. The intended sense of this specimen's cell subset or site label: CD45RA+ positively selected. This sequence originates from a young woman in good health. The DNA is TGCGCCAGCAGCTTCAAAGCGGGAGGTCAGGATGAGCAGTTCTTC. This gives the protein CASSFKAGGQDEQFF.